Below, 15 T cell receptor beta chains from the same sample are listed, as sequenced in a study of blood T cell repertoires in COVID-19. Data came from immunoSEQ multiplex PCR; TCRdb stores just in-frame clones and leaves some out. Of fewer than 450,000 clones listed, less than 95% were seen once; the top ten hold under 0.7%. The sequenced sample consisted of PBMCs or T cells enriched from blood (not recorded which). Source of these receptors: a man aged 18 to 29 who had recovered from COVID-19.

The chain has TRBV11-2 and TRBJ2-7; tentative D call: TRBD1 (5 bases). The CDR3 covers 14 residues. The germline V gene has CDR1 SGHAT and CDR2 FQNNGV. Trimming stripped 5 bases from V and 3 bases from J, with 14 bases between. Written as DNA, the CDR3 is TGTGCCAGCAGCCCAGGGCAGAGATACTACGAGCAGTACTTC. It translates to CASSPGQRYYEQYF.

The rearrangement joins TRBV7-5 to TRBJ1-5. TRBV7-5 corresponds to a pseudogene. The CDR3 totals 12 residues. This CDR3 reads CVRSSESPRWHF. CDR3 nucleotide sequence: TGTGTCAGAAGCTCCGAGAGCCCTAGGTGGCATTTT.

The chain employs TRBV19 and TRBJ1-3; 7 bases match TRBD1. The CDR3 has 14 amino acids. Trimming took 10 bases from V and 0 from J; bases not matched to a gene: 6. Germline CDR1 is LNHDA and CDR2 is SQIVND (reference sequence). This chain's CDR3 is CATEGQSSGNTIYF. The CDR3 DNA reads TGTGCCACTGAGGGACAGAGCTCTGGAAACACCATATATTTT.

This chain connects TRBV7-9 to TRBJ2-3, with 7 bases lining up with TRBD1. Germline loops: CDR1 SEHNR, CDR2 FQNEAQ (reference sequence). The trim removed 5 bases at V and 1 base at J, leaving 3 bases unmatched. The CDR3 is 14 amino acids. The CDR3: CASSIGQGTDTQYF. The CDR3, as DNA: TGTGCCAGCAGCATCGGACAGGGCACAGATACGCAGTATTTT.

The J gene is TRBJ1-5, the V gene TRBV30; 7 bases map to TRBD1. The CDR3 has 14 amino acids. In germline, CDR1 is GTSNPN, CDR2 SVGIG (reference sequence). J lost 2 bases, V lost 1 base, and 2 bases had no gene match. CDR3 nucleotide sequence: TGTGCCTGGAGTGCTGACAGGGGCAATCAGCCCCAGCATTTT. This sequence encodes CAWSADRGNQPQHF.

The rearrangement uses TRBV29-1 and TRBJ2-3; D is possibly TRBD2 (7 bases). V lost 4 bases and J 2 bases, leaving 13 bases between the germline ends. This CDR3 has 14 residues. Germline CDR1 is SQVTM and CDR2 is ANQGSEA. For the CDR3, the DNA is TGCAGCGTTGGGTTGGCGGGGGCCACAGATACGCAGTATTTT. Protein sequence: CSVGLAGATDTQYF.

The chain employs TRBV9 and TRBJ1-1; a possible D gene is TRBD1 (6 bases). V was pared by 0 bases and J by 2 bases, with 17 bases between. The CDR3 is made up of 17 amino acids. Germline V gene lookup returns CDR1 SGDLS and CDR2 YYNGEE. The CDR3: CASSVANFLDRNTEAFF. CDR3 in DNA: TGTGCCAGCAGCGTAGCAAACTTCCTGGACAGAAACACTGAAGCTTTCTTT.

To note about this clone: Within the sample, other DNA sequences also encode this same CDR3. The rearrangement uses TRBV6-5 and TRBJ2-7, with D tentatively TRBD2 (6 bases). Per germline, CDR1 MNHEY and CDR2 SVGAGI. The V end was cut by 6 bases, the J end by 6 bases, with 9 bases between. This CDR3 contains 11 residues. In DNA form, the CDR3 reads TGTGCCAGCAGCCACGGGGGCGAGCAGTACTTC. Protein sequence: CASSHGGEQYF.

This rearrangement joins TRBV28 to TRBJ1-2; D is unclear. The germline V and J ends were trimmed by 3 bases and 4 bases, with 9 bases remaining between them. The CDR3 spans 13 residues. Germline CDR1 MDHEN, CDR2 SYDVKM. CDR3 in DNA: TGTGCCAGCAGTTTGGGAGGGCTCTATGGCTACACCTTC. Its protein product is CASSLGGLYGYTF.

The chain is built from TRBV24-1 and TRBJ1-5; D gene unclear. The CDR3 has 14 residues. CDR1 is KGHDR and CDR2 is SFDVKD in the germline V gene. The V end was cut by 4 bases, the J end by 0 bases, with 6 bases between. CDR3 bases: TGTGCCACCAGTGACCAGTATAGCAATCAGCCCCAGCATTTT. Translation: CATSDQYSNQPQHF.

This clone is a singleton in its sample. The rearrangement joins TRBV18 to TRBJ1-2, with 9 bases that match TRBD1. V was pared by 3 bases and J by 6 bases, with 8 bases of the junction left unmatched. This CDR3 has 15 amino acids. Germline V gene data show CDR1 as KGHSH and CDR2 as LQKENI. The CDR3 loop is CASSPGTGRNHGYTF. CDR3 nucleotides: TGTGCCAGCTCACCTGGGACAGGGCGGAACCATGGCTACACCTTC. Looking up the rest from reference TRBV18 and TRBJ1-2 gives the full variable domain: NAGVMQNPRHLVRRRGQEARLRCSPMKGHSHVYWYRQLPEEGLKFMVYLQKENIIDESGMPKERFSAEFPKEGPSILRIQQVVRGDSAAYFCASSPGTGRNHGYTFGSGTRLTVV.

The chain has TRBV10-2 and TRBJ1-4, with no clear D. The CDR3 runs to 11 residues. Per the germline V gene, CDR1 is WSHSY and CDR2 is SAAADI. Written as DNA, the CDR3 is TGCGCTTCCTCCTCGGAGGAAAAACTGTTTTTT. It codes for CASSSEEKLFF.

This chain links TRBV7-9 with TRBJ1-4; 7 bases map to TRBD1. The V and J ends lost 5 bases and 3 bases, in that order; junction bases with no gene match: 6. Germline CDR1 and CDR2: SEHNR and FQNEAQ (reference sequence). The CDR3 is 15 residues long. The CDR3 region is CASSPGDRPNEKLFF. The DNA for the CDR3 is TGTGCCAGCAGCCCCGGGGACAGACCTAATGAAAAACTGTTTTTT.

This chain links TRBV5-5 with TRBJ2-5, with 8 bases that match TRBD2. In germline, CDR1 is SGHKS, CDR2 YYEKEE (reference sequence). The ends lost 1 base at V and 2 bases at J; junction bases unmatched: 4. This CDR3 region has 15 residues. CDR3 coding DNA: TGTGCCAGCAGCTTGTTAGCGGGGATACAAGAGACCCAGTACTTC. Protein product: CASSLLAGIQETQYF.

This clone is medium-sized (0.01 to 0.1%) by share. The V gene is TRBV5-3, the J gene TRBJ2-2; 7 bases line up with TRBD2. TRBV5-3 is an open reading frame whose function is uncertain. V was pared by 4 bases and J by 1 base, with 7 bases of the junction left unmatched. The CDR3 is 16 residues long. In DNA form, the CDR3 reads TGTGCCAGAAGCCCCGAAGCGGGGCTGAACACCGGGGAGCTGTTTTTT. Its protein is CARSPEAGLNTGELFF.